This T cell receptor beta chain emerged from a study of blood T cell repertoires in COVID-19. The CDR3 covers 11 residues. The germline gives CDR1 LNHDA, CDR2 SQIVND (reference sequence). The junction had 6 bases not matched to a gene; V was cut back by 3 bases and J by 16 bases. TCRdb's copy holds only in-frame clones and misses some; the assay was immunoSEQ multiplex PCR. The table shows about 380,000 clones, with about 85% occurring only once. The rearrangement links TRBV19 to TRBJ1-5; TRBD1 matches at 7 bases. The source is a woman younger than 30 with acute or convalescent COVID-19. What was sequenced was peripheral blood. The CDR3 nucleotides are TGTGCCAGTAGTATGGGGACAGTCCGACATTTT. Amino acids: CASSMGTVRHF.